Presented here are 22 T cell receptor beta chains from one specimen sequenced in a study of response to subunit inactivated influenza vaccine. From the RT-PCR reads, TCRdb called clonotypes with MiXCR, one entry per CDR3 protein. The table records 150,000 to 200,000 distinct CDR3 sequences, about a tenth of them present only once. This sample comprised non-naive T cells sorted from PBMCs, obtained on the day of vaccination. The receptors come from a man in his fifties who received an inactivated influenza vaccine.

The chain is built from TRBV6-1 and TRBJ2-5; 14 bases align to TRBD2. The CDR3 spans 16 residues. Germline values: CDR1 MNHNS, CDR2 SASEGT. J lost 5 bases, V lost 6 bases, and 8 bases had no gene match. CDR3 bases: TGTGCCAGCAGCTCGACTAGCGGGAGGGTCGGGGAGACCCAGTACTTC. Translating gives CASSSTSGRVGETQYF.

This clonotype was seen many times. This chain connects TRBV12-3 or TRBV12-4 to TRBJ2-2, with D uncertain. CDR3 length: 13 residues. The ends were cut back, 4 bases at V and 0 bases at J, with 3 bases in the middle. CDR3 residues: CASSSANTGELFF. The CDR3 DNA sequence: TGTGCCAGCAGTTCCGCGAACACCGGGGAGCTGTTTTTT.

This clonotype was detected a few times. The rearrangement joins TRBV30 to TRBJ1-2; 7 nucleotides agree with TRBD1. The CDR3 is made up of 13 amino acids. The V segment lost 1 base and the J segment 8 bases; nucleotides outside the gene matches: 7. Germline V CDR1 and CDR2: GTSNPN, SVGIG (reference sequence). CDR3 bases: TGTGCCTGGAGTGGACAGGGAACGGGCGGCTACACCTTC. Protein product: CAWSGQGTGGYTF.

This chain links TRBV29-1 with TRBJ2-7, with unresolved D. The germline CDR1 and CDR2 sequences are SQVTM and ANQGSEA. Trimming shortened V by 5 bases and J by 2 bases, and 10 bases separated the two germline ends. This CDR3 contains 12 residues. CDR3: CSVLTETYEQYF. The CDR3 bases are TGCAGCGTTCTCACTGAAACCTACGAGCAGTACTTC.

The chain joins TRBV5-4 to TRBJ2-5; 12 bases are a match to TRBD2. CDR3 length equals 16 residues. V lost 0 bases, J lost 3 bases, and 3 bases stayed unmatched. The germline gives CDR1 SGHNT, CDR2 YYREEE (reference sequence). CDR3 in DNA: TGTGCCAGCAGCTTGGATCTAGCGGGAGGGAAAGAGACCCAGTACTTC. Protein: CASSLDLAGGKETQYF. The entire variable domain, with the rest obtained from reference TRBV5-4 and TRBJ2-5, is as follows: ETGVTQSPTHLIKTRGQQVTLRCSSQSGHNTVSWYQQALGQGPQFIFQYYREEENGRGNFPPRFSGLQFPNYSSELNVNALELDDSALYLCASSLDLAGGKETQYFGPGTRLLVL.

This chain links TRBV5-1 with TRBJ2-3, with unresolved D. Germline assignment: CDR1 SGHRS and CDR2 YFSETQ. The CDR3 totals 14 residues. Between the trimmed V and J ends, which lost 7 bases and 0 bases, there was a span of 12 bases. DNA for the CDR3: TGCGCCAGCTCCTCTCAACGGAGCACAGATACGCAGTATTTT. Its protein product is CASSSQRSTDTQYF.

For this clonotype: At one of its ends the junction is not consistent with the germline gene, which may arise from a read error. This chain connects TRBV9 to TRBJ2-3; 14 nucleotides agree with TRBD2. This CDR3 is 14 amino acids long. Germline loops: CDR1 SGDLS, CDR2 YYNGEE. The CDR3 region is CASSETSGGATQCF. Here the CDR3 DNA reads TGTGCCAGCAGCGAGACTAGCGGGGGGGCCACGCAGTGTTTT.

This sequence joins TRBV20-1 and TRBJ2-7; tentatively, D is TRBD1 or TRBD2 (5 bases each). Per the germline V gene, CDR1 is DFQATT and CDR2 is SNEGSKA (reference sequence). The CDR3 consists of 13 residues. The ends were cut back, 2 bases at V and 4 bases at J, with 12 bases in the middle. CDR3 sequence reads: CSARPGWGYEQYF. In nucleotides, the CDR3 is TGCAGTGCTAGACCTGGATGGGGGTACGAGCAGTACTTC.

Ten or more counts support this clonotype. The chain employs TRBV6-2 or TRBV6-3 and TRBJ2-7, with TRBD1 matching 7 bases. Germline CDR1 MNHEY, CDR2 SVGEGT. This CDR3 comprises 15 residues. V lost 1 base to trimming and J lost 3 bases; unmatched junction nucleotides: 6. This CDR3 is CASSYLTGNLYEQYF. The CDR3 DNA reads as TGTGCCAGCAGTTACTTGACAGGGAACCTCTACGAGCAGTACTTC.

The sample holds many counts of this clonotype. V is TRBV30 and J is TRBJ2-2, with 8 bases identical to TRBD2. V trimming: 0 bases; J trimming: 4 bases; junction bases outside the gene matches: 4. The CDR3 totals 15 residues. CDR1 is GTSNPN and CDR2 is SVGIG in the germline V gene (reference sequence). The CDR3 is CAWSVRGTSTGELFF. The CDR3 nucleotides are TGTGCCTGGAGTGTACGGGGGACTAGCACCGGGGAGCTGTTTTTT.

In its sample, this clonotype was seen a few times. The genes are TRBV19 and TRBJ2-2; D ambiguous. Between the trimmed V and J ends, which lost 5 bases and 7 bases, there was a span of 11 bases. Looked up from germline, CDR1 is LNHDA and CDR2 is SQIVND (reference sequence). The CDR3 totals 13 residues. The CDR3 region has the DNA TGTGCCAGTAGTCCCACGCAGGTCGGGGAGCTGTTTTTT. Its protein product is CASSPTQVGELFF.

This clonotype was seen repeatedly, ten times or more. The V and J genes are TRBV20-1 and TRBJ1-2, with D uncertain. V was clipped by 3 bases and J by 7 bases, with 3 bases between them. Germline CDR1 reads DFQATT; CDR2 reads SNEGSKA (reference sequence). This CDR3 has 9 residues. The CDR3 nucleotides read TGCAGTGCTAGGGGTGGCTACACCTTC. This translates into CSARGGYTF.

This clonotype has at least ten counts. The V and J genes are TRBV6-2 or TRBV6-3 and TRBJ1-1, with D maybe TRBD1 (5 bases). Trimming removed 5 bases at V and 1 base at J, with 8 bases between. The CDR3 runs to 13 residues. The germline V gene encodes CDR1 MNHEY and CDR2 SVGEGT. CDR3 region: CASSLTENTEAFF. The CDR3 nucleotides read TGTGCCAGCAGTCTGACAGAGAACACTGAAGCTTTCTTT.

This clonotype occurred many times. V and J are TRBV18 and TRBJ2-7; 7 bases are shared with TRBD1. V lost 1 base and J lost 4; bases outside the gene matches: 4. Germline V gene data show CDR1 as KGHSH and CDR2 as LQKENI. The CDR3 covers 14 residues. The CDR3 sequence: CASSPRAQGYEQYF. CDR3 DNA sequence: TGTGCCAGCTCACCACGGGCACAGGGGTACGAGCAGTACTTC.

The V call is TRBV5-5, the J call TRBJ2-3; the D gene is possibly TRBD2 (6 bases). The V end was cut by 4 bases, the J end by 8 bases, with 11 bases between. The CDR3 has 12 amino acids. Germline CDR1 SGHKS, CDR2 YYEKEE (reference sequence). The CDR3 nucleotides read TGTGCCAGCAGCCTGGGGGGAGTTACGCAGTATTTT. Translated: CASSLGGVTQYF.

The rearrangement joins TRBV20-1 to TRBJ2-7, with D unresolved. V lost 1 base and J 0 bases, leaving 4 bases between the germline ends. Germline V gives CDR1 DFQATT, CDR2 SNEGSKA (reference sequence). The CDR3 extends over 12 amino acids. In DNA, the CDR3 is TGCAGTGCTAGAGGGACCTCCTACGAGCAGTACTTC. Protein sequence: CSARGTSYEQYF.

This clonotype was found a few times. This CDR3 is CASRQVGGEKLFF. CDR3 bases: TGTGCCAGCAGGCAGGTTGGGGGTGAAAAACTGTTTTTT. V and J are TRBV12-3 or TRBV12-4 and TRBJ1-4; the D gene is possibly TRBD1 (5 bases). Trimming removed 6 bases at V and 7 bases at J, with 12 bases between. The CDR3 spans 13 residues.

This sequence joins TRBV6-5 and TRBJ2-4, with D tentatively TRBD1 or TRBD2 (5 bases each). This CDR3 spans 18 amino acids. The V end was cut by 4 bases, the J end by 7 bases, with 26 bases between. Germline-derived CDR1 and CDR2 are MNHEY and SVGAGI. As DNA, the CDR3 is TGTGCCAGCAGTTCCAAACCCCAGCGACAGCCTTCGGGGAACATTCAGTACTTC. This sequence encodes CASSSKPQRQPSGNIQYF.

This clonotype turned up a few times. V usage is TRBV29-1 and J usage is TRBJ2-1; D remains unclear. The CDR3 loop spans 15 amino acids. Trimming removed 2 bases from V and 3 bases from J, with 14 bases in between. CDR1 is SQVTM, CDR2 ANQGSEA, per germline. The CDR3 sequence: CSVELSRGFYNEQFF. As DNA, the CDR3 is TGCAGCGTTGAATTGTCCCGAGGATTCTACAATGAGCAGTTCTTC.

This clonotype was seen many times. The J gene is TRBJ2-4, the V gene TRBV4-1, with 9 bases aligning to TRBD1. The CDR3 loop spans 21 amino acids. With 0 bases clipped from V and 1 base from J, the junction kept 16 bases outside the gene matches. Germline assignment: CDR1 MGHRA and CDR2 YSYEKL. The CDR3: CASSQDLDRGYSSGAKNIQYF. The DNA of the CDR3 is TGCGCCAGCAGCCAAGATCTGGACAGGGGATATTCTTCGGGGGCCAAAAACATTCAGTACTTC.

This chain connects TRBV6-1 to TRBJ2-5, with 11 bases that match TRBD2. Germline V gene data show CDR1 as MNHNS and CDR2 as SASEGT. Trimming at V came to 8 bases and at J to 1 base, leaving 9 bases not matched to a gene. This CDR3 has 16 amino acids. CDR3 nucleotides: TGTGCCAGCCGGTTAGGTAGCGGGGGGGGCCAAGAGACCCAGTACTTC. Protein product: CASRLGSGGGQETQYF.

This clonotype came up many times. The chain links TRBV7-2 to TRBJ1-4, with D possibly being TRBD1 (5 bases). The CDR3 has 14 residues. Germline values: CDR1 SGHTA, CDR2 FQGNSA. The ends were cut back, 3 bases at V and 5 bases at J, with 10 bases in the middle. The CDR3 DNA follows: TGTGCCAGCAGCTTTTTGGGGGTAAATGAAAAACTGTTTTTT. It specifies CASSFLGVNEKLFF.